This passage covers 20 T cell receptor beta chains from one sample sequenced in a study of spatial heterogeneity in lung cancer. TCRdb reprocessed the 5' RACE reads via MiXCR and lists one record per CDR3 protein. The profile shows some 85,000 distinct CDR3 sequences, approximately 20% of them singletons. This sample's time point: sample taken at primary tumor resection. From tumor, nontumor lung or frozen PBMC, whole RNA was taken unsorted for sequencing. The material sequenced was PBMCs, taken at surgery. These receptors all stem from a male donor with early-stage non-small cell lung cancer.

The rearrangement joins TRBV12-3 or TRBV12-4 to TRBJ1-5; D gene ambiguous. The CDR3 contains 12 residues. V shed 5 bases and J shed 0 bases, with 2 bases lying between them. The chain's CDR3 is CASSVSNQPQHF. DNA of the CDR3: TGTGCCAGCAGTGTTAGCAATCAGCCCCAGCATTTT.

This sequence joins TRBV3-1 and TRBJ2-7; D not resolved. CDR1 and CDR2 from the germline V gene are LGHDT and YNNKEL (reference sequence). Trimming removed 1 base at V and 6 bases at J, with 16 bases between. This CDR3 is built from 15 residues. The CDR3 sequence is CASSQGGGQLSEQYF. DNA for the CDR3: TGTGCCAGCAGCCAAGGCGGCGGCCAACTGAGCGAGCAGTACTTC.

This chain connects TRBV30 to TRBJ2-1; 11 nucleotides align to TRBD2. From germline, CDR1 is GTSNPN and CDR2 SVGIG (reference sequence). The CDR3 covers 16 residues. The V gene end was trimmed by 5 bases and the J gene end by 4 bases; junction bases not matched to a gene: 10. CDR3 DNA: TGTGCCTGGGCCGGGACTAGCGGCTCAGGGTACAATGAGCAGTTCTTC. This codes for CAWAGTSGSGYNEQFF.

The chain joins TRBV7-8 to TRBJ2-5; 8 bases match TRBD1. This CDR3 is built from 15 residues. With 4 bases clipped from V and 5 bases from J, the junction kept 9 bases outside the gene matches. CDR1 and CDR2 (germline): SGHVS, FQNEAQ. CDR3 sequence (DNA): TGTGCCAGCAGCTCCCCGGGACAGGCGAGGGAGACCCAGTACTTC. Translating it yields CASSSPGQARETQYF.

In its sample, this clonotype was seen a few times. The chain carries TRBV29-1 and TRBJ2-7, with 8 bases aligning to TRBD1. CDR3 length equals 13 residues. With 4 bases clipped from V and 6 bases from J, the junction kept 8 bases outside the gene matches. The germline CDR1 and CDR2 sequences are SQVTM and ANQGSEA. Written as DNA, the CDR3 is TGCAGCGTTGGCTTGGCAGGGGGCAGCGAGCAGTACTTC. The encoded protein is CSVGLAGGSEQYF.

In its sample, this clonotype was seen a few times. This chain joins TRBV11-2 and TRBJ2-5; no clear D. CDR3 length: 13 residues. V shed 3 bases and J shed 3 bases, with 8 bases lying between them. Germline CDR1 SGHAT, CDR2 FQNNGV. In DNA, the CDR3 is TGTGCCAGCAGCTTCAGGCTGGAAGAGACCCAGTACTTC. Protein sequence: CASSFRLEETQYF.

The gene calls are TRBV7-9 and TRBJ2-1; a weak D match, TRBD2 (6 bases). Per the germline V gene, CDR1 is SEHNR and CDR2 is FQNEAQ (reference sequence). The CDR3 covers 17 residues. V shed 5 bases and J shed 0 bases, with 17 bases lying between them. The CDR3 bases are TGTGCCAGCAGCCCCGTATGGCGGGAAAGCTCCTACAATGAGCAGTTCTTC. Amino acids: CASSPVWRESSYNEQFF.

This clonotype was observed a handful of times. V usage is TRBV30 and J usage is TRBJ2-7; TRBD1 aligns across 8 bases. V trimming: 2 bases; J trimming: 6 bases; junction bases outside the gene matches: 6. There are 13 residues in the CDR3. Per germline, CDR1 GTSNPN and CDR2 SVGIG (reference sequence). This CDR3 is CAWSPATGGEQYF. DNA of the CDR3: TGTGCCTGGAGTCCCGCTACAGGGGGCGAGCAGTACTTC.

This clonotype was observed a few times. The V gene is TRBV6-6, the J gene TRBJ2-5; TRBD2 agrees at 11 bases. Germline V gene sequence: CDR1 MNHNY, CDR2 SVGAGI (reference sequence). The CDR3 runs 16 residues. After removal of 5 bases from V and 2 bases from J, the junction contained 7 bases not matched to a gene. CDR3 bases: TGTGCCAGCAGTCCTAGCGGGGGGTGGGGTCAAGAGACCCAGTACTTC. Amino acids: CASSPSGGWGQETQYF.

V usage is TRBV12-3 or TRBV12-4 and J usage is TRBJ2-2, with 10 bases identical to TRBD2. With V trimmed by 3 bases and J by 5 bases, 9 bases remained unmatched. The CDR3 sequence is 17 residues long. CDR3 coding DNA: TGTGCCAGCAGTTTCCCCCCTCTAGCGGGAGAGACCGGGGAGCTGTTTTTT. Encoded protein: CASSFPPLAGETGELFF.

This clonotype was seen a few times. V usage is TRBV4-1 and J usage is TRBJ1-1; perhaps TRBD1 as D (6 bases). Trimming took 4 bases from V and 3 from J, leaving 18 bases between them. This CDR3 region has 16 residues. Germline CDR1 reads MGHRA; CDR2 reads YSYEKL. CDR3 amino acids: CASSRGGGRGYTEAFF. The CDR3 nucleotides are TGCGCCAGCAGCCGCGGAGGGGGGCGGGGGTACACTGAAGCTTTCTTT.

The V and J genes are TRBV9 and TRBJ2-7, with D possibly matching TRBD2 (6 bases). CDR1 is SGDLS, CDR2 YYNGEE, per germline. Trimming removed 4 bases from V and 2 bases from J, with 13 bases in between. The CDR3 sequence is 14 residues long. The CDR3 sequence is CASSLGLNTYEQYF. The CDR3 DNA reads TGTGCCAGCAGCTTGGGACTGAATACCTACGAGCAGTACTTC.

The rearrangement links TRBV11-1 to TRBJ2-6; D may be TRBD1 (6 bases). The CDR3 covers 16 residues. Germline values: CDR1 SGHAT, CDR2 FQDESV (reference sequence). V lost 10 bases and J lost 0, with 16 bases in between. CDR3 in amino acids: CATSGQLISGANVLTF. Written as DNA, the CDR3 is TGTGCCACCTCGGGACAACTAATCTCTGGGGCCAACGTCCTGACTTTC.

The rearrangement uses TRBV24-1 and TRBJ2-5, with 7 positions matching TRBD1. The V gene end was trimmed by 4 bases and the J gene end by 3 bases; junction bases not matched to a gene: 7. Germline V gives CDR1 KGHDR, CDR2 SFDVKD. CDR3 size: 15 residues. The CDR3 DNA is TGTGCCACCAGTGACCACGGGACAGCAAAAGAGACCCAGTACTTC. Its translation: CATSDHGTAKETQYF.

The V call is TRBV5-1, the J call TRBJ2-2, with D perhaps TRBD2 (6 bases). CDR1 is SGHRS, CDR2 YFSETQ, per germline. V was cut by 5 bases and J by 2 bases, with 10 bases left in between. CDR3 length: 14 amino acids. The CDR3 coding sequence is TGCGCCAGCAGGGGGACTGACAACACCGGGGAGCTGTTTTTT. Translating it yields CASRGTDNTGELFF.

This clonotype turned up a few times. V usage is TRBV18 and J usage is TRBJ1-2; D might be TRBD1 (5 bases). Germline-derived CDR1 and CDR2 are KGHSH and LQKENI. CDR3 length: 15 residues. The germline V and J ends were trimmed by 3 bases and 3 bases, with 14 bases remaining between them. The CDR3 region is CASSPTPQGDYGYTF. As DNA, the CDR3 is TGTGCCAGCTCACCTACGCCGCAGGGTGACTATGGCTACACCTTC.

The J gene is TRBJ2-1, the V gene TRBV18; no clear D. Trimming pared 4 bases from V and 6 bases from J, leaving 7 bases between. Germline V gene lookup returns CDR1 KGHSH and CDR2 LQKENI. The CDR3 covers 12 residues. The CDR3 sequence is CASSQSLNEQFF. The CDR3 DNA sequence: TGTGCCAGCTCACAATCCCTCAATGAGCAGTTCTTC.

This clonotype came up a few times. J is TRBJ2-2 and V is TRBV24-1; TRBD1 or TRBD2 may be the D gene (5 bases each). The germline gives CDR1 KGHDR, CDR2 SFDVKD. The CDR3 length is 15 residues. Trimming took off 5 bases at V and 6 bases at J, with 15 bases between the two ends. Here the CDR3 DNA reads TGTGCCACCAGTGGGCCAGGGAGTGTGTCCGGGGAGCTGTTTTTT. This codes for CATSGPGSVSGELFF.

This clonotype was counted only a few times. V is TRBV30 and J is TRBJ1-1; D is unclear. Trimming removed 2 bases at V and 5 bases at J, with 12 bases between. Per germline, CDR1 GTSNPN and CDR2 SVGIG (reference sequence). The CDR3 consists of 13 residues. DNA of the CDR3: TGTGCCTGGAGTCGAAGAACAGAGACTGAAGCTTTCTTT. It is translated as CAWSRRTETEAFF.

This sequence joins TRBV18 and TRBJ1-1, with unresolved D. Per germline, CDR1 KGHSH and CDR2 LQKENI. V was clipped by 6 bases and J by 4 bases, with 12 bases between them. This CDR3 has 13 residues. The chain's CDR3 is CASSLHPGTEAFF. The CDR3 DNA sequence: TGTGCCAGCTCTCTACACCCGGGCACTGAAGCTTTCTTT.